This T cell receptor beta chain was profiled in a study of blood T cell repertoires in COVID-19. In the original workflow: Amplification with reference gene primers provided the estimates of nucleated cell counts. Profiling relied on immunoSEQ multiplex PCR, and the TCRdb table lists in-frame clones only, not all of them. That table supplies the V and J calls and clone size; D and trimming were determined from the DNA. The sample records roughly 240,000 clones, more than 75% being singletons. Germline CDR1 reads SGHRS; CDR2 reads YFSETQ. The length of the CDR3 is 15 residues. V dropped 5 bases and J dropped 0 bases, with 15 bases sitting between them.

This clonotype was obtained from a woman aged 55-69 years who had recovered from COVID-19. Material: peripheral blood. J is TRBJ2-7 and V is TRBV5-1, with TRBD1 as a possible D gene (5 bases). The CDR3, as DNA: TGCGCCAGCAGTCCACAGGTTATCCTCTCCTACGAGCAGTACTTC. Protein: CASSPQVILSYEQYF.